Listed below are T cell receptor beta chains from one sample, sequenced in a study of blood T cell repertoires in COVID-19. Here immunoSEQ multiplex PCR was the method, and the copy in TCRdb shows in-frame clones only, minus some. Here the sample spans tens of thousands of clones, 80% to 90% being singletons. The sequenced sample was peripheral blood. These receptors all come from a man aged 65 to 85 with active or convalescent COVID-19. Both conserved end residues are part of each CDR3. A D gene is named only where the DNA matches it firmly. Expanded clones are given a class, and other clones once, few, many or no size at all.

CDR3 DNA,CDR3 protein,J gene,clone size,D gene,V gene
TGTGCCACCTCGACAGCCTTGAACACTGAAGCTTTCTTT,CATSTALNTEAFF,TRBJ1-1,-,-,TRBV10-3
TGTGCCAGCAGCCAAGATTGGGGCAGGGGTAATGAAAAACTGTTTTTT,CASSQDWGRGNEKLFF,TRBJ1-4,-,-,TRBV3-1/TRBV3-2
TGTGCCAGCAGCCGAGAAAGACAAGTCGATGAGCAGTTCTTC,CASSRERQVDEQFF,TRBJ2-1,-,-,TRBV6-4
TGTGCCAGCAGTCGAGTCTCCAATACAGGGTCGGGCAATCAGCCCCAGCATTTT,CASSRVSNTGSGNQPQHF,TRBJ1-5,-,-,TRBV28
TGCGCCAGCAGCTTGGAGGGGGCATCGAACACTGAAGCTTTCTTT,CASSLEGASNTEAFF,TRBJ1-1,-,TRBD1,TRBV5-1
TGCAGCGTTCCGGGACAGGGGGATCAGCCCCAGCATTTT,CSVPGQGDQPQHF,TRBJ1-5,once,TRBD1,TRBV29-1
TGTGCCTGGACAACGACAGGGCCAATTGAAGCTTTCTTT,CAWTTTGPIEAFF,TRBJ1-1,-,TRBD1,TRBV30
TGTGCCAGCACCCGAACGGCCGGGGAGCTGTTTTTT,CASTRTAGELFF,TRBJ2-2,-,-,TRBV2
TGTGCCAGCAGCCAAGATGCGGGACCCTATGGCTACACCTTC,CASSQDAGPYGYTF,TRBJ1-2,once,-,TRBV3-1/TRBV3-2
TGTGCCAGCAGCCCTCAGCAGGGTACCGGTGGAAACACCATATATTTT,CASSPQQGTGGNTIYF,TRBJ1-3,-,-,TRBV9
TGTGCCAGCAGCTCCGGGACTAGCGGGACAGAGACCCAGTACTTC,CASSSGTSGTETQYF,TRBJ2-5,once,TRBD2,TRBV7-3
TGTGCCAGTAGTAAAGACAGCGTTTCGGAAAAACTGTTTTTT,CASSKDSVSEKLFF,TRBJ1-4,-,-,TRBV19
TGTGCCAGCAGCTTGGAACTAGCGGAAAGCTCCTACGAGCAGTACTTC,CASSLELAESSYEQYF,TRBJ2-7,once,TRBD2,TRBV5-4
TGTGCCAGCAGCCCCGAGCGGGAGGGCCTAGATGAGCAGTTCTTC,CASSPEREGLDEQFF,TRBJ2-1,-,TRBD2,TRBV7-8
TGTGCCAGCAGCTCCCCGGGACAGCCGACTAGCGGGGGGGCCTACGAGCAGTACTTC,CASSSPGQPTSGGAYEQYF,TRBJ2-7,-,TRBD2,TRBV7-9
TGTGCCAGCAGCGGGACAGGGGGGGACACAGATACGCAGTATTTT,CASSGTGGDTDTQYF,TRBJ2-3,-,TRBD1,TRBV2
TGTGCCAGCAGTTACTCGACGGGGATGTCCTACGAGCAGTACTTC,CASSYSTGMSYEQYF,TRBJ2-7,-,-,TRBV6-5
TGTGCCACCAGCAATCGCCGGGACAGGGGCGAGACCCAGTACTTC,CATSNRRDRGETQYF,TRBJ2-5,-,TRBD1,TRBV15
TGTGCCAGCAGTCCCAGGGTTTCCTATAATTCACCCCTCCACTTT,CASSPRVSYNSPLHF,TRBJ1-6,-,-,TRBV6-6
TGTGCCAGCAGCTTCTTTGCAGGGGGCGAGGGTGAAAAACTGTTTTTT,CASSFFAGGEGEKLFF,TRBJ1-4,-,TRBD1,TRBV5-6
TGTGCCAGCTTGGGACTAGCCAATGAGCAGTTCTTC,CASLGLANEQFF,TRBJ2-1,-,TRBD2,TRBV19
TGTGCCAGCAGCCTATTGACAGGGGCTCGCTATGGCTACACCTTC,CASSLLTGARYGYTF,TRBJ1-2,-,TRBD1,TRBV11-2
TGTGCCAGCTCGTCGGGACAGGGAACCTACGAGCAGTACTTC,CASSSGQGTYEQYF,TRBJ2-7,once,TRBD1,TRBV18
TGTGCCAGCTCGCTCGAGACAGGGGGGGATCAGCCCCAGCATTTT,CASSLETGGDQPQHF,TRBJ1-5,-,TRBD1,TRBV18
TGTGCCAGCAAAGGACATTCCTATAATTCACCCCTCCACTTT,CASKGHSYNSPLHF,TRBJ1-6,-,-,TRBV6-5
TGTGCCAGCCGGGACAGCCGTACCTACGAGCAGTACTTC,CASRDSRTYEQYF,TRBJ2-7,-,TRBD1,TRBV6-1
TGTGCCAGCAGCTTGTTACAGGGGGCAATTCAGCCCCAGCATTTT,CASSLLQGAIQPQHF,TRBJ1-5,-,TRBD1,TRBV5-5
TGTGCCAGCAAATCCAGGTTTTCTGGAAACACCATATATTTT,CASKSRFSGNTIYF,TRBJ1-3,-,-,TRBV27
TGTGCCATCAGTGAGTCTCCCAGCGACGAGCAGTACTTC,CAISESPSDEQYF,TRBJ2-7,-,-,TRBV10-3
TGTGCCAGCAGCGTTGACGGGAGGACCACCGGGGAGCTGTTTTTT,CASSVDGRTTGELFF,TRBJ2-2,-,TRBD2,TRBV9
TGTGCCAGCTCTAGTTCAGGACACATCCAACCCACTAATGAAAAACTGTTTTTT,CASSSSGHIQPTNEKLFF,TRBJ1-4,once,-,TRBV18
TGTGCCAGTAGCCTGGCCGGGACAGGGGGTTTCAATGAGCAGTTCTTC,CASSLAGTGGFNEQFF,TRBJ2-1,-,TRBD1,TRBV19
TGTGCCAGCAGTTGGACTGAGACCCAGTACTTC,CASSWTETQYF,TRBJ2-5,-,-,TRBV6-2/TRBV6-3
TGTGCCAGCAGTTACTCGGCCCGGGACTGGACAGGCTACACCTTC,CASSYSARDWTGYTF,TRBJ1-2,-,-,TRBV6-5
TGTGCCAGCAGCTTAGAACCAACGGGAGCTTTCTTT,CASSLEPTGAFF,TRBJ1-1,few,-,TRBV11-2
TGCGCCAGCAGCTTACAGACAGGGGATGGCTACACCTTC,CASSLQTGDGYTF,TRBJ1-2,-,TRBD1,TRBV5-1
TGTGCCAGTAAGGAACAGGGTCGATGGGAAAAACTGTTTTTT,CASKEQGRWEKLFF,TRBJ1-4,once,-,TRBV19
TGTGCCAGCAGCCCCCAGGGGGCAAATCAGCCCCAGCATTTT,CASSPQGANQPQHF,TRBJ1-5,-,TRBD1,TRBV7-2
TGTGCCAGCAGTTTAGAACAATTCAATGAGCAGTTCTTC,CASSLEQFNEQFF,TRBJ2-1,-,-,TRBV28
TGCGCCAGCAGCCAAGGGTGGTTGAAGGGGACAGGGGTGATTAGGAACACTGAAGCTTTCTTT,CASSQGWLKGTGVIRNTEAFF,TRBJ1-1,-,TRBD1,TRBV4-1